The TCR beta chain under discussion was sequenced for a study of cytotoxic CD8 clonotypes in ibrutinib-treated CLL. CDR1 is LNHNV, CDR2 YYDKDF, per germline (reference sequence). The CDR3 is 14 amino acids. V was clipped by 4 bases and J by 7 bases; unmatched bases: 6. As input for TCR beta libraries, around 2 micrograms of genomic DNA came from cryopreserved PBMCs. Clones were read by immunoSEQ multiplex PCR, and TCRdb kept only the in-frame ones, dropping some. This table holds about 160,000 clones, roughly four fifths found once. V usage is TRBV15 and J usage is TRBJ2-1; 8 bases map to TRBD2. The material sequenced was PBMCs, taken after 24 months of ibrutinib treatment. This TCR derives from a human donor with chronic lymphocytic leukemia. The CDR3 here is CATSTPGGRNEQFF. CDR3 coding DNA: TGTGCCACCAGCACCCCGGGGGGGCGTAATGAGCAGTTCTTC. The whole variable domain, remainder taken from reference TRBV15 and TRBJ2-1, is DAMVIQNPRYQVTQFGKPVTLSCSQTLNHNVMYWYQQKSSQAPKLLFHYYDKDFNNEADTPDNFQSRRPNTSFCFLDIRSPGLGDTAMYLCATSTPGGRNEQFFGPGTRLTVL.